These T cell receptor beta chains were read from a single sample in a study of OX40 agonist ivuxolimab in advanced cancers. Method: immunoSEQ multiplex PCR; TCRdb's copy keeps in-frame clones and lacks some. The repertoire holds some 51,000 clones, with approximately 86% as singletons. The sequenced sample was CD4+ or CD8+ T cells sorted from blood, obtained in a trial of the OX40 agonist ivuxolimab. The receptors were gathered from an adult with an advanced solid tumor such as melanoma, head and neck, liver or kidney cancer. Each CDR3 is given with its conserved first and last residue.

>TRBJ2-2|TRBV7-3
CASSPGQENTGELFF
>TRBJ2-7|TRBV5-6
CASSLRQVSYEQYF
>TRBJ2-2|TRBV7-3
CASSLSGELFF
>TRBJ1-1|TRBV6-1
CASSEGAGQLNTEAFF
>TRBJ1-1|TRBV5-1
CASSRDRELNTEAFF
>TRBJ1-1|TRBV4-3
CASSRDSALSTEAFF
>TRBJ2-7|TRBV11-1
CASSLAQVTSYEQYF
>TRBJ1-5|TRBV28
CASSWGGYSNQPQHF
>TRBJ2-1|TRBV29-1
CSVVRVGEQFF
>TRBJ2-7|TRBV18
CASSSITAPYEQYF
>TRBJ1-6|TRBV7-2
CASSLGPLALHF
>TRBJ1-2|TRBV6-6
CASSYSKTHSYGYTF
>TRBJ1-1|TRBV5-4
CASSFEGTEAFF
>TRBJ2-2|TRBV5-6
CASSPEPQGSTGELFF
>TRBJ2-3|TRBV12-5
CASGPPGGQGGLSDTQYF
>TRBJ1-5|TRBV19
CASSIGGLSNQPQHF
>TRBJ1-2|TRBV4-2
CASSQDGGRGSYGYTF
>TRBJ1-2|TRBV7-9
CASSSPGQIYGYTF
>TRBJ1-1|TRBV6-5
CASSQGEEAFF
>TRBJ1-5|TRBV27
CASSFPQDRVLNQPQHF
>TRBJ2-3|TRBV9
CASSVGAWDRTDTQYF
>TRBJ2-5|TRBV18
CASSPYWPNIGLQEQETQYF
>TRBJ2-1|TRBV6-1
CASSEIWTGDKQSSYNEQFF
>TRBJ2-1|TRBV27
CASSLGGQKGYNEQFF
>TRBJ2-3|TRBV11-2
CASHLSHGTDTQYF
>TRBJ1-5|TRBV9
CASSVGWNSNQPQHF
>TRBJ2-6|TRBV19
CASSIGGLPSHLTF
>TRBJ2-3|TRBV29-1
CSVAELDTQYF
>TRBJ1-2|TRBV19
CASSTLWTRSYGYTF
>TRBJ2-7|TRBV28
CASSPPGTGAEQYF
>TRBJ2-1|TRBV7-3
CASSATSRRGDEQFF
>TRBJ2-1|TRBV5-6
CASSGTNEQFF
>TRBJ2-3|TRBV4-1
CASGSEWTGGWGTQYF
>TRBJ1-3|TRBV7-9
CASSPQPRYSIYF
>TRBJ2-7|TRBV7-8
CASSSTGEFEQYF
>TRBJ1-2|TRBV13
CASSLSPTGGLFYGYTF
>TRBJ1-2|TRBV15
CATSRDLNGFYVYGYTF
>TRBJ2-7|TRBV6-5
CASSSPPGGEYEQYF
>TRBJ2-7|TRBV13
CASGEELSEQYF
>TRBJ2-3|TRBV5-6
CASSWGTDTQYF
>TRBJ1-2|TRBV7-9
CASTQSGVSEGYTF
>TRBJ2-7|TRBV4-1
CASSQGTDFLYEQYF
>TRBJ2-5|TRBV7-8
CASSSDLRETQYF
>TRBJ1-5|TRBV10-3
CAISEYNQAQPQHF
>TRBJ1-1|TRBV5-1
CASSLEGVSEAFF
>TRBJ1-5|TRBV6-5
CASIDPRVVIQPQHF
>TRBJ1-1|TRBV11-2
CASSLTGSNTEAFF
>TRBJ2-5|TRBV9
CASSVGQGAETQYF
>TRBJ2-1|TRBV7-9
CASSYNEQFF
>TRBJ2-1|TRBV28
CASSTGLATGEQFF
>TRBJ2-5|TRBV7-8
CASSPWMAPWQETQYF
>TRBJ1-2|TRBV7-9
CASGGNNYGYTF
>TRBJ1-3|TRBV4-1
CASSHTGGFGNTIYF
>TRBJ1-2|TRBV15
CAASRVAGEYGYTF
>TRBJ1-4|TRBV13
CASSLGNRGSNEKLFF